This TCR beta chain stems from a study of PD-L1 blockade in urothelial cancer. About the study: After treatment start, blood was analyzed at 3 weeks (second dose) and at 6 weeks.

Points from the study as a whole: Pretreatment clonality of the blood TCR repertoire below the median was predictive of superior survival. Durable-benefit patients had greater expansion of tumor-associated blood clones at 3 weeks.

TCRdb keeps only in-frame clones here, not all; method: immunoSEQ multiplex PCR. The table records under 40,000 clones, approximately 87% of them present only once. Patients were living with locally advanced or metastatic urothelial carcinoma. About this clone: Its cognate antigen is unknown.

The V and J ends lost 3 bases and 2 bases respectively, with 11 bases between them. This CDR3 has 14 residues. Germline CDR1 reads KGHSH; CDR2 reads LQKENI. The receptor comes from a man between 50 and 59 years old with urothelial cancer. The rearrangement uses TRBV18 and TRBJ2-7; no reliable D call. The material sequenced was PBMCs, taken around atezolizumab (anti-PD-L1) treatment. The CDR3 DNA follows: TGTGCCAGCTCACCCTCGCAACAGCCCTACGAGCAGTACTTC. Its translation: CASSPSQQPYEQYF.